These 7 T cell receptor beta chains share one sample of origin, sequenced in a study of blood T cell repertoires in COVID-19. TCRdb keeps only in-frame clones here, not all; method: immunoSEQ multiplex PCR. The sample lists roughly 100,000 clones; approximately 84% were seen once. The specimen sequenced was peripheral blood. All receptors come from a man between 60 and 75 years old with acute or convalescent COVID-19.

CDR3 coding DNA: TGCGCCAGCACCGCGGGGGAGGGTCAGCCCCAGCATTTT. Translating gives CASTAGEGQPQHF. The genes are TRBV5-1 and TRBJ1-5; a possible D gene is TRBD1 (5 bases). This CDR3 comprises 13 residues. V lost 6 bases to trimming and J lost 6 bases, with 13 bases between them. In germline, CDR1 is SGHRS, CDR2 YFSETQ. Variable domain in full (rest from reference TRBV5-1 and TRBJ1-5): KAGVTQTPRYLIKTRGQQVTLSCSPISGHRSVSWYQQTPGQGLQFLFEYFSETQRNKGNFPGRFSGRQFSNSRSEMNVSTLELGDSALYLCASTAGEGQPQHFGDGTRLSIL.

This clone came up a few times. The genes are TRBV29-1 and TRBJ2-1, with 11 bases fitting TRBD2. V shed 6 bases, J shed 5 bases, and the junction held 15 bases outside the gene matches. The CDR3 length is 17 residues. Looked up from germline, CDR1 is SQVTM and CDR2 is ANQGSEA. CDR3 coding DNA: TGCAGCGTCCTGACTAGCGGGGAAATCCATACTAACAATGAGCAGTTCTTC. This translates into CSVLTSGEIHTNNEQFF.

V and J are TRBV13 and TRBJ2-1; possibly TRBD2 for D (6 bases). The CDR3 length is 15 residues. The ends were cut back, 0 bases at V and 0 bases at J, with 6 bases in the middle. CDR1 is PRHDT and CDR2 is FYEKMQ in the germline V gene (reference sequence). The CDR3 loop is CASSLGAGSYNEQFF. CDR3 sequence (DNA): TGTGCCAGCAGCTTAGGAGCGGGCTCCTACAATGAGCAGTTCTTC.

The genes are TRBV7-9 and TRBJ2-5; 9 nucleotides match TRBD1. The CDR3 is made up of 15 amino acids. Losses at the gene ends were 5 bases for V and 11 bases for J; bases not matched to a gene: 15. Germline CDR1 reads SEHNR; CDR2 reads FQNEAQ (reference sequence). The CDR3 spells CASSRISVPGQGQYF. DNA of the CDR3: TGTGCCAGCAGCCGAATTAGCGTCCCGGGACAGGGTCAGTACTTC.

The chain is built from TRBV27 and TRBJ2-3; D gene ambiguous. Trimming left V 8 bases short and J 5 bases short, with 8 bases between. Germline loops: CDR1 MNHEY, CDR2 SMNVEV (reference sequence). CDR3 length: 11 residues. CDR3 coding DNA: TGTGCCAGCCTAATTCGAGATACGCAGTATTTT. It specifies CASLIRDTQYF.

This sequence joins TRBV11-3 and TRBJ2-5; 8 bases align to TRBD1. V was clipped by 5 bases and J by 7 bases; unmatched bases: 6. The germline gives CDR1 SGHNT, CDR2 YENEEA. The CDR3 has 13 residues. CDR3 sequence (DNA): TGTGCCAGCAGCCCAGGACAGGGTAGGACCCAGTACTTC. It specifies CASSPGQGRTQYF.

This sequence joins TRBV29-1 and TRBJ2-2; a weak D match, TRBD1 (5 bases). Germline V gene sequence: CDR1 SQVTM, CDR2 ANQGSEA. CDR3 size: 14 residues. The V and J ends lost 4 bases and 2 bases respectively, with 11 bases between them. The CDR3 here is CSVAARVNTGELFF. The CDR3 nucleotides read TGCAGCGTTGCGGCCAGGGTTAACACCGGGGAGCTGTTTTTT.